This is a list of T cell receptor beta chains from one sample in a study of blood T cells in healthy people across ages. TCRdb ran MiXCR on the 5' RACE reads and lists one entry per CDR3 protein. The sample shows roughly 1.9 million distinct CDR3 sequences, about two fifths of them seen only once. Sequencing was done on a sample of blood. All receptors derive from a human donor in good health. Each CDR3 is given with its conserved first and last residue. Each record gives: D gene, J gene, clone size, V gene, CDR3 length, CDR3 DNA, CDR3 protein. D genes are given only for firm matches. The size field is filled for only some rows; it gives once, few, many or a size class.

TRBD1	TRBJ1-1	.	TRBV27	15	TGTGCCAGCAGTTATTCCGACAGGGCGAACACTGAAGCTTTCTTT	CASSYSDRANTEAFF
.	TRBJ2-2	.	TRBV5-5	17	TGTGCCTGCAGCCCGGTCCCCGGGGCCCTGAACACCGGGGAGCTGTTTTTT	CACSPVPGALNTGELFF
TRBD2	TRBJ2-1	once	TRBV7-3	17	TGTGCCAGCAGCCCGAGGGCTAGCGGGGGTCCAAACAATGAGCAGTTCTTC	CASSPRASGGPNNEQFF
.	TRBJ2-5	.	TRBV2	14	TGTGCCAGCAGCTACGGGACGGGAGAAGAGACCCAGTACTTC	CASSYGTGEETQYF
TRBD1	TRBJ2-5	many	TRBV29-1	13	TGCAGCGTTGACACCGGGACAGGGGAGACCCAGTACTTC	CSVDTGTGETQYF
TRBD2	TRBJ2-7	few	TRBV4-1	16	TGCGCCAGCAGCCAAGTTGGGGCTAGCGGGGGCTACGAGCAGTACTTC	CASSQVGASGGYEQYF
.	TRBJ2-7	.	TRBV25-1	16	TGCGCCAGCAGCCTCCCGCGAGATCCGAGGGGCTACGAGCAGTACTTC	CASSLPRDPRGYEQYF
TRBD2	TRBJ2-1	few	TRBV6-6	15	TGTGCCAGCAGTAGGGGACTAGCGGGGGTTCTTGAGCAGTTCTTC	CASSRGLAGVLEQFF
.	TRBJ2-5	few	TRBV18	13	TGTGCCAGCTCACCACCAATGGGAGAGACCCAGTACTTC	CASSPPMGETQYF
.	TRBJ2-5	.	TRBV4-3	16	TGCGCCAGCAGCCAAGATTGGCGGGGCACAAGGGAGACCCAGTACTTC	CASSQDWRGTRETQYF
.	TRBJ1-1	once	TRBV7-2	15	TGTGCCAGCAGCTTAGCATTGACAGGTGAAGGCCGCGGTTTCTTT	CASSLALTGEGRGFF
.	TRBJ1-2	.	TRBV20-1	15	TGCAGTGCTCCGACAGGCATATCCGCTGGATATGGCTACACCTTC	CSAPTGISAGYGYTF
TRBD1	TRBJ2-4	many	TRBV20-1	14	TGCAGTGCCAAGACAGGGGAGGCCAAAAACATTCAGTACTTC	CSAKTGEAKNIQYF
.	TRBJ2-6	.	TRBV30	18	TGTGCCTGGAACATCCCGGGACGGCCCAGCTCTGGGGCCAACGTCCTGACTTTC	CAWNIPGRPSSGANVLTF
TRBD1	TRBJ2-3	.	TRBV11-3	14	TGTGCCACCTGCCGGGACAGGGTTACAGATACGCAGTATTTT	CATCRDRVTDTQYF
TRBD2	TRBJ2-5	.	TRBV4-1	16	TGCGCCAGCAGCACAACGACGGGACTAGAAGCGGAGACCCAGTACTTC	CASSTTTGLEAETQYF